The source of this T cell receptor (beta chain) is a study of beta chain features in type 1 diabetes. Findings and limits, study-wide: People with Type 1 diabetes carried modestly yet significantly shorter TCRB CDR3s in all four CD4+ subsets. High TCR expression in some cells could lead to their over-representation in cDNA sequencing. Patients and controls would share equally any PCR tilt toward shorter templates.

Sequencing targeted expressed TCRB transcripts, as all isolated RNA had been reverse transcribed. TCRdb keeps only in-frame clones here, not all; method: immunoSEQ multiplex PCR. The table records under 350,000 clones, roughly an eighth of them present only once. CD4+ naive, central memory, regulatory and stem cell-like memory cells were sorted via CD45RO/CCR7/CD25/CD127/CD95/CD27. Once sorted, every population was more than 98% pure. This clone was seen just once. Antigen unknown. Other nucleotide sequences in the sample specify the same CDR3. The TCR sequence derives from a young man with type 1 diabetes. The sequencing input was naive CD4+ T cells from blood.

This chain's CDR3 is CASTRDHTEAFF. Written as DNA, the CDR3 is TGTGCCAGCACTAGAGATCATACTGAAGCTTTCTTT. The rearrangement joins TRBV28 to TRBJ1-1; D unclear. In germline, CDR1 is MDHEN, CDR2 SYDVKM. This CDR3 is 12 amino acids long. Trimming stripped 7 bases from V and 5 bases from J, with 11 bases between.